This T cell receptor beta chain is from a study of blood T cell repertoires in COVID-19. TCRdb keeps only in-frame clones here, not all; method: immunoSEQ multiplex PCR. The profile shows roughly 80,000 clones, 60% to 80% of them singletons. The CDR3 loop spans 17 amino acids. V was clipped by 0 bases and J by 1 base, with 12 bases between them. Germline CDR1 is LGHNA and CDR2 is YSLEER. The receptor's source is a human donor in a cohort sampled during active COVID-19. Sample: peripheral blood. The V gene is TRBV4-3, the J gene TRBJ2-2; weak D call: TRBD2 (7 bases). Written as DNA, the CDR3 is TGCGCCAGCAGCCAAGATACGGGGGGCGGGAACACCGGGGAGCTGTTTTTT. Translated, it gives CASSQDTGGGNTGELFF.